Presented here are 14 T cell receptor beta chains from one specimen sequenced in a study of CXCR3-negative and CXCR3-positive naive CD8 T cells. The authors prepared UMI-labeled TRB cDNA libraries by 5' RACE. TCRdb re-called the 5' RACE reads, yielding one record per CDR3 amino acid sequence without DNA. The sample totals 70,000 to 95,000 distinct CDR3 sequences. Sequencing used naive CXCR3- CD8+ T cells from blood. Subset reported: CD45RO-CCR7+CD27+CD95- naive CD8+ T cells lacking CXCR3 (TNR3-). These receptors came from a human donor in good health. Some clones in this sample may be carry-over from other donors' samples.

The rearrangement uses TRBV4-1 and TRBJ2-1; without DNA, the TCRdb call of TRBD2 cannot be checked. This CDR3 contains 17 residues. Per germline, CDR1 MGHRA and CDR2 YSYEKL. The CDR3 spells CASTDRWPSGGVNEQFF.

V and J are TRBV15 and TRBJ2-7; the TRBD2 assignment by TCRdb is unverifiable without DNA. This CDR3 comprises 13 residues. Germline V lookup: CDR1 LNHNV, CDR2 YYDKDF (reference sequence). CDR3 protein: CATSRDGSDEQYF.

This CDR3 is CASSVEGVGFYGYTF. V is TRBV9 and J is TRBJ1-2; TCRdb outputs TRBD1, but without DNA this stays unchecked. Germline V gives CDR1 SGDLS, CDR2 YYNGEE. The CDR3 is made up of 15 amino acids.

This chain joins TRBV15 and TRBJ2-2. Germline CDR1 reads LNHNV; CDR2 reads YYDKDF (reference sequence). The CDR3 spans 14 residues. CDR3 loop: CATSRVYDTGELFF.

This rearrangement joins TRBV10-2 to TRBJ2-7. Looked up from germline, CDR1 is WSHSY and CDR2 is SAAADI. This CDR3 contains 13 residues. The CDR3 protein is CASSGPYSYEQYF.

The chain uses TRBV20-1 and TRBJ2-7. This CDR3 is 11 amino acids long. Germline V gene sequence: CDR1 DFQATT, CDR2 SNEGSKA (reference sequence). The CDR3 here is CSARYSHEQYF.

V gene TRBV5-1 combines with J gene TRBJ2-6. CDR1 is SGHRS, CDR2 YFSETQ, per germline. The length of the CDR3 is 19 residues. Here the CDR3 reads CASSLDPHRLISGANVLTF.

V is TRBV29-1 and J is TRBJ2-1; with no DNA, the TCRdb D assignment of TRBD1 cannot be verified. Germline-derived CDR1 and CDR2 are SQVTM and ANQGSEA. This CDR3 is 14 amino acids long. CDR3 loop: CSVEGQGPYNEQFF.

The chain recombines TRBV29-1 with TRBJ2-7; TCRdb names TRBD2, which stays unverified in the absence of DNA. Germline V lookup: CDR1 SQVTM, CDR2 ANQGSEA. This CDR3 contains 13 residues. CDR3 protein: CSVGNSGGYEQYF.

CDR3 protein: CASKALTGGTQPQHF. This rearrangement joins TRBV2 to TRBJ1-5; TCRdb lists TRBD1, though no DNA is available to test this call. The CDR3 length is 15 residues. Germline CDR1 is SNHLY and CDR2 is FYNNEI. Looking up the rest from reference TRBV2 and TRBJ1-5 gives the full variable domain: EPEVTQTPSHQVTQMGQEVILRCVPISNHLYFYWYRQILGQKVEFLVSFYNNEISEKSEIFDDQFSVERPDGSNFTLKIRSTKLEDSAMYFCASKALTGGTQPQHFGDGTRLSIL.

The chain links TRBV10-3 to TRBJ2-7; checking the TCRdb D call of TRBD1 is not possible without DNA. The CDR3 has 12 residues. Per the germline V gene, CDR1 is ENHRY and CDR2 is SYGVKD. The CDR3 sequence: CAISQGTYEQYF.

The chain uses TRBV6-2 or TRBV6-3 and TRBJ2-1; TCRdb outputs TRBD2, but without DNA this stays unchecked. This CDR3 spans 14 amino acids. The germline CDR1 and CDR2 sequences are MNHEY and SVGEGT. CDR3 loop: CASRGTRGLGEQFF.

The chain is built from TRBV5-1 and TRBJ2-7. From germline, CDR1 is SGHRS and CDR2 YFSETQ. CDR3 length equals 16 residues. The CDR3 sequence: CASSLAGFANSYEQYF.

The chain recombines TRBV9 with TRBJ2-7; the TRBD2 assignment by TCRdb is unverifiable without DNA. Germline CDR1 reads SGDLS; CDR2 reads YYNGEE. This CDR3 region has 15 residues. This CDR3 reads CASSDGTSGSYEQYF.